The 21 T cell receptor beta chains listed next were all sequenced from one sample in a study of neurological immune-mediated disorders. TCRdb fed the 5' RACE reads into MiXCR, producing one record per CDR3 protein. There are 50,000 to 80,000 distinct CDR3 sequences in the sample; 4.5% occur only once, and around 6.9% lies in the top ten. Sequencing was performed on PBMCs. Every receptor here comes from a young man with multiple sclerosis.

The chain links TRBV6-5 to TRBJ1-6; no firm D call. Trimming cost V 6 bases and J 5 bases, with 17 bases left between them. The CDR3 runs 16 residues. Germline V gives CDR1 MNHEY, CDR2 SVGAGI. The CDR3 bases are TGTGCCAGCAGCCCCCGTATTCGGGTAGATAATTCACCCCTCCACTTT. Translated, it gives CASSPRIRVDNSPLHF.

The V gene is TRBV11-2, the J gene TRBJ2-3; 8 nucleotides match TRBD2. The J segment lost 1 base and the V segment lost 1 base, leaving 4 bases of the junction unmatched. Germline V gene data show CDR1 as SGHAT and CDR2 as FQNNGV. This CDR3 comprises 16 residues. CDR3: CASSLGGRGGTDTQYF. The CDR3 region has the DNA TGTGCCAGCAGCTTAGGAGGGCGGGGGGGCACAGATACGCAGTATTTT.

This clonotype was seen repeatedly, ten times or more. V usage is TRBV5-1 and J usage is TRBJ2-4; D unclear. The CDR3 spans 14 residues. The V gene's germline CDR1 is SGHRS and CDR2 YFSETQ. V gave up 1 base and J gave up 0 bases, with 5 bases separating them. Here the CDR3 reads CASSLTVAKNIQYF. For the CDR3, the DNA is TGCGCCAGCAGCTTGACAGTAGCCAAAAACATTCAGTACTTC.

V gene TRBV12-3 or TRBV12-4 combines with J gene TRBJ1-2, with D maybe TRBD1 (6 bases). Trimming stripped 3 bases from V and 2 bases from J, with 16 bases between. The CDR3 loop spans 16 amino acids. DNA for the CDR3: TGTGCCAGCAGTTTTTCCTTGGGTCAGGGGAACTATGGCTACACCTTC. This codes for CASSFSLGQGNYGYTF.

This clonotype appeared many times. The chain employs TRBV3-1 and TRBJ2-5; no clear D gene. The V gene's germline CDR1 is LGHDT and CDR2 YNNKEL (reference sequence). This CDR3 region has 11 residues. The V gene lost 4 bases and the J gene lost 6 bases, with 6 bases spanning the gap. The CDR3 nucleotides are TGTGCCAGCAGCCTTTCTAAGACCCAGTACTTC. Encoded protein: CASSLSKTQYF.

This clonotype was counted a few times. The chain uses TRBV4-1 and TRBJ2-3, with TRBD2 matching 8 bases. The CDR3 extends over 17 amino acids. The V segment lost 0 bases and the J segment 5 bases; nucleotides outside the gene matches: 10. The germline CDR1 and CDR2 sequences are MGHRA and YSYEKL. CDR3 amino acids: CASSQEDRGGPRDTQYF. CDR3 sequence (DNA): TGCGCCAGCAGCCAAGAAGATCGGGGGGGGCCCCGAGATACGCAGTATTTT.

The chain's CDR3 is CSVPSRASVYEQYF. DNA of the CDR3: TGCAGTGTTCCTTCCAGGGCGTCGGTCTACGAGCAGTACTTC. The genes are TRBV20-1 and TRBJ2-7; tentatively, D is TRBD1 (5 bases). V shed 7 bases and J shed 3 bases, with 19 bases lying between them. Germline CDR1 is DFQATT and CDR2 is SNEGSKA (reference sequence). The CDR3 contains 14 residues.

This clonotype has ten or more counts. V gene TRBV20-1 combines with J gene TRBJ2-3; D may be TRBD1 (6 bases). Deletions cut 5 bases from V and 1 base from J, with 19 bases between. There are 16 residues in the CDR3. Germline assignment: CDR1 DFQATT and CDR2 SNEGSKA (reference sequence). The CDR3 sequence: CSALPDRMGRTDTQYF. CDR3 DNA sequence: TGCAGTGCTCTTCCCGACAGGATGGGTCGCACAGATACGCAGTATTTT.

This clonotype was counted ten times or more. The chain combines TRBV5-1 with TRBJ2-4; 7 bases match TRBD2. Germline trimming cut 0 bases from V and 4 bases from J; bases unmatched to any gene: 1. The length of the CDR3 is 14 residues. CDR1 is SGHRS and CDR2 is YFSETQ in the germline V gene. The CDR3: CASSLGSGKNIQYF. As DNA, the CDR3 is TGCGCCAGCAGCTTGGGTAGCGGGAAAAACATTCAGTACTTC. The whole variable domain, filled in from reference TRBV5-1 and TRBJ2-4, reads KAGVTQTPRYLIKTRGQQVTLSCSPISGHRSVSWYQQTPGQGLQFLFEYFSETQRNKGNFPGRFSGRQFSNSRSEMNVSTLELGDSALYLCASSLGSGKNIQYFGAGTRLSVL.

This clonotype was detected many times. The rearrangement links TRBV28 to TRBJ1-2; D not certain. The CDR3 consists of 13 residues. Germline CDR1 and CDR2: MDHEN and SYDVKM. The V and J ends lost 3 bases and 4 bases respectively, with 9 bases between them. CDR3 region: CASSFGQAYGYTF. CDR3 DNA sequence: TGTGCCAGCAGTTTCGGGCAGGCCTATGGCTACACCTTC.

This clonotype occurred many times. Germline and junction disagree at one end, which may indicate a read error. This chain connects TRBV5-1 to TRBJ1-2, with TRBD1 matching 9 bases. The CDR3 has 12 amino acids. The germline V gene has CDR1 SGHRS and CDR2 YFSETQ. The CDR3 nucleotides are TGCGCCAGCAGCTTGGCCGGGGACAGGGCAGCCTTC. Translating gives CASSLAGDRAAF.

At least ten counts were recorded for this clonotype. The chain is built from TRBV20-1 and TRBJ1-2; the match to TRBD1 covers 7 bases. V was clipped by 0 bases and J by 6 bases; unmatched bases: 4. Germline V gene sequence: CDR1 DFQATT, CDR2 SNEGSKA (reference sequence). CDR3 size: 13 residues. The CDR3 DNA follows: TGCAGTGCTAGAGACAGGGGGAAGGATGGCTACACCTTC. Its protein is CSARDRGKDGYTF.

Many counts were recorded for this clonotype. The gene calls are TRBV20-1 and TRBJ2-7; the D gene is possibly TRBD1 (5 bases). Trimming removed 6 bases from V and 5 bases from J, with 14 bases in between. Per the germline V gene, CDR1 is DFQATT and CDR2 is SNEGSKA (reference sequence). CDR3 size: 12 residues. The CDR3, as DNA: TGCAGTGCCAAGTATGGGGCGCACGAGCAGTACTTC. Its translation: CSAKYGAHEQYF.

Ten or more counts support this clonotype. CDR3 bases: TGTGCCAGCAGTTCACAGGGAAACACTGAAGCTTTCTTT. Encoded protein: CASSSQGNTEAFF. J is TRBJ1-1 and V is TRBV6-1; perhaps TRBD1 as D (6 bases). V was trimmed by 5 bases and J by 2 bases, leaving 9 bases between them. Germline V gives CDR1 MNHNS, CDR2 SASEGT. This CDR3 region has 13 residues.

This clonotype has at least ten counts. V gene TRBV7-8 combines with J gene TRBJ2-7; D may be TRBD2 (7 bases). The germline V and J ends were trimmed by 1 base and 5 bases, with 18 bases remaining between them. The CDR3 consists of 16 residues. The germline gives CDR1 SGHVS, CDR2 FQNEAQ. Here the CDR3 reads CASSLGILGGPNEQYV. CDR3 nucleotide sequence: TGTGCCAGCAGCTTAGGCATACTCGGGGGGCCCAACGAGCAGTACGTC.

The sample holds many counts of this clonotype. V and J are TRBV5-1 and TRBJ1-1, with D tentatively TRBD1 (5 bases). The germline V gene has CDR1 SGHRS and CDR2 YFSETQ. V was cut by 0 bases and J by 4 bases, with 10 bases left in between. This CDR3 contains 14 residues. DNA of the CDR3: TGCGCCAGCAGCTTGGGGGGCCCGGGCACTGAAGCTTTCTTT. This sequence encodes CASSLGGPGTEAFF.

This clonotype was detected ten times or more. The chain has TRBV10-2 and TRBJ1-1, with 8 bases that match TRBD1. Germline V gene data show CDR1 as WSHSY and CDR2 as SAAADI. The CDR3 is made up of 11 amino acids. J was trimmed by 4 bases and V by 11 bases; bases with no gene match: 3. The CDR3 loop reads CAAQGGTEAFF. The DNA for the CDR3 is TGCGCCGCACAGGGGGGCACTGAAGCTTTCTTT.

This clonotype came up many times. The chain recombines TRBV10-3 with TRBJ2-3, with D possibly being TRBD1 or TRBD2 (5 bases each). CDR3 size: 16 residues. Germline CDR1 is ENHRY and CDR2 is SYGVKD. The V and J ends lost 0 bases and 5 bases respectively, with 15 bases between them. DNA of the CDR3: TGTGCCATCAGTGAGTCGACACCGGGGCAAGGAGATACGCAGTATTTT. This codes for CAISESTPGQGDTQYF.

This clonotype was picked up a small number of times. One end of the junction does not line up with germline, which may come from a read error. This chain links TRBV7-8 with TRBJ1-5; 7 bases are shared with TRBD1. The CDR3 extends over 15 amino acids. The germline V gene encodes CDR1 SGHVS and CDR2 FQNEAQ. The CDR3 spells CASSRDTGARQPQNF. In nucleotides, the CDR3 is TGTGCCAGCAGTAGAGATACAGGGGCGCGGCAGCCCCAGAATTTT.

This clonotype was observed a handful of times. The V gene is TRBV5-1, the J gene TRBJ2-1, with D hard to call. CDR3 length: 13 residues. The germline V gene encodes CDR1 SGHRS and CDR2 YFSETQ. V was clipped by 1 base and J by 6 bases, with 8 bases between them. The CDR3 here is CASSLYSANEQFF. DNA of the CDR3: TGCGCCAGCAGCTTGTACAGCGCCAATGAGCAGTTCTTC.

This clonotype was detected a few times. The genes are TRBV20-1 and TRBJ1-5; D is undetermined. V lost 0 bases and J lost 4, with 10 bases in between. The CDR3 is made up of 14 amino acids. CDR1 and CDR2 from the germline V gene are DFQATT and SNEGSKA (reference sequence). The CDR3 bases are TGCAGTGCTAGAGATCATATGGGGAATCAGCCCCAGCATTTT. Translation: CSARDHMGNQPQHF.